These 25 T cell receptor beta chains were sequenced from one sample in a study of low-dose radiotherapy and immunotherapy resistance in tumors. Time point described: after trial treatment. Documented treatment: LDRT plus nivolumab, ipilimumab, low-dose cyclophosphamide and aspirin (RACIN trial). TRAV- and TRBV-specific primers, spanning alpha and beta chains, primed first-strand cDNA. The authors amplified TCRs for 15 to 25 PCR cycles with a constant-region primer and a V-primer adapter. TCRdb fed the reads into MiXCR, producing one record per CDR3 protein. In the table there are under 90,000 distinct CDR3 sequences, less than 20% of which are singletons. This sample comprised PBMCs, obtained after low-dose radiotherapy plus immunotherapy. These receptors all come from a male donor with prostate cancer.

Regarding this clonotype: The likely explanation is a read error, given a far larger clone one base away. This sequence joins TRBV20-1 and TRBJ2-1, with D perhaps TRBD1 (6 bases). The CDR3 totals 15 residues. Germline CDR1 DFQATT, CDR2 SNEGSKA (reference sequence). V shed 4 bases and J shed 10 bases, with 23 bases lying between them. CDR3 DNA sequence: TGCAGTGCTAATGCGGCAGGGGACGTCTCCTACGAGCAGTTCTTC. This gives the protein CSANAAGDVSYEQFF.

This clonotype was seen at least ten times. CDR3 region: CASSTMAGGSTDTQYF. CDR3 bases: TGTGCCAGCAGTACCATGGCGGGAGGGTCGACAGATACGCAGTATTTT. The V call is TRBV6-2 or TRBV6-3, the J call TRBJ2-3; 9 bases agree with TRBD2. The germline CDR1 and CDR2 sequences are MNHEY and SVGEGT. V lost 5 bases, J lost 3 bases, and 9 bases stayed unmatched. This CDR3 has 16 residues.

This clonotype was observed at least ten times. The rearrangement joins TRBV6-2 or TRBV6-3 to TRBJ2-7; D possibly corresponds to TRBD1 (6 bases). Germline loops: CDR1 MNHEY, CDR2 SVGEGT. The CDR3 has 17 amino acids. The V and J ends lost 0 bases and 0 bases respectively, with 15 bases between them. CDR3 coding DNA: TGTGCCAGCAGTTACTCGATTACAGGGATGAGCTCCTACGAGCAGTACTTC. It yields the protein CASSYSITGMSSYEQYF.

J is TRBJ1-2 and V is TRBV7-2; 8 bases map to TRBD1. Germline CDR1 and CDR2: SGHTA and FQGNSA. The CDR3 has 13 residues. Germline trimming cut 6 bases from V and 8 bases from J; bases unmatched to any gene: 8. The CDR3 region has the DNA TGTGCCAGCAGGGCTCAGGGGGCGAGGGGCTACACCTTC. It translates to CASRAQGARGYTF.

V gene TRBV27 combines with J gene TRBJ2-1, with D perhaps TRBD1 (6 bases). Per the germline V gene, CDR1 is MNHEY and CDR2 is SMNVEV (reference sequence). The CDR3 length is 15 residues. V lost 6 bases and J lost 4, with 16 bases in between. CDR3 protein: CASSLMDSRYNEQFF. DNA of the CDR3: TGTGCCAGCAGCTTAATGGACAGTAGATACAATGAGCAGTTCTTC.

This clonotype has a count of ten or more. The CDR3 nucleotides are TGCAGCTGGACCGGGACAGGCTACAATGAGCAGTTCTTC. Translated: CSWTGTGYNEQFF. The gene calls are TRBV29-1 and TRBJ2-1, with 8 nucleotides matching TRBD1. The V gene's germline CDR1 is SQVTM and CDR2 ANQGSEA. V lost 8 bases and J lost 3; bases outside the gene matches: 6. CDR3 length: 13 residues.

This clonotype was counted many times. V usage is TRBV20-1 and J usage is TRBJ2-2; the D gene is possibly TRBD2 (6 bases). CDR3 length: 15 residues. Trimming stripped 3 bases from V and 6 bases from J, with 17 bases between. Looked up from germline, CDR1 is DFQATT and CDR2 is SNEGSKA (reference sequence). CDR3 residues: CSARTRRAMAGELFF. In nucleotides, the CDR3 is TGCAGTGCTAGGACTAGGAGGGCCATGGCCGGGGAGCTGTTTTTT.

This clonotype was found a few times. The V and J genes are TRBV5-4 and TRBJ1-3; weak D call: TRBD1 (5 bases). Per the germline V gene, CDR1 is SGHNT and CDR2 is YYREEE (reference sequence). Between the trimmed V and J ends, which lost 4 bases and 0 bases, there was a span of 14 bases. This CDR3 has 16 residues. The CDR3: CASSLRDASSGNTIYF. The CDR3 DNA reads as TGTGCCAGCAGCCTCCGGGACGCCAGCTCTGGAAACACCATATATTTT. Looking up the rest from reference TRBV5-4 and TRBJ1-3 gives the full variable domain: ETGVTQSPTHLIKTRGQQVTLRCSSQSGHNTVSWYQQALGQGPQFIFQYYREEENGRGNFPPRFSGLQFPNYSSELNVNALELDDSALYLCASSLRDASSGNTIYFGEGSWLTVV.

This clonotype was detected ten times or more. This rearrangement joins TRBV28 to TRBJ2-1; weak D call: TRBD1 (5 bases). The CDR3 spans 14 residues. Germline V CDR1 and CDR2: MDHEN, SYDVKM. Trimming left V 5 bases short and J 4 bases short, with 12 bases between. The CDR3 protein is CASSRTGPYNEQFF. In nucleotides, the CDR3 is TGTGCCAGCAGTCGCACAGGCCCATACAATGAGCAGTTCTTC.

V and J are TRBV19 and TRBJ2-5, with TRBD2 identical over 12 bases. V dropped 7 bases and J dropped 4; count of bases not matched to a gene: 13. There are 17 residues in the CDR3. The germline V gene encodes CDR1 LNHDA and CDR2 SQIVND (reference sequence). The DNA of the CDR3 is TGTGCCAGTACGGCTAGCGGGAGGGCCGGAGTGTCAGAGACCCAGTACTTC. It is translated as CASTASGRAGVSETQYF.

This clonotype has ten or more counts. This CDR3 reads CASSRTTSGSQEVAETQYF. The CDR3 DNA reads as TGTGCCAGCAGTAGGACGACTAGCGGGAGTCAGGAGGTGGCAGAGACCCAGTACTTC. The rearrangement links TRBV2 to TRBJ2-5; 12 positions agree with TRBD2. Germline V CDR1 and CDR2: SNHLY, FYNNEI. The V gene end was trimmed by 5 bases and the J gene end by 4 bases; junction bases not matched to a gene: 17. The CDR3 loop spans 19 amino acids. Full variable domain (remainder filled in from reference TRBV2 and TRBJ2-5): EPEVTQTPSHQVTQMGQEVILRCVPISNHLYFYWYRQILGQKVEFLVSFYNNEISEKSEIFDDQFSVERPDGSNFTLKIRSTKLEDSAMYFCASSRTTSGSQEVAETQYFGPGTRLLVL.

This clonotype was recorded many times. The gene calls are TRBV21-1 and TRBJ2-5. TRBV21-1 is listed as a pseudogene. This CDR3 has 11 amino acids. The CDR3 region is CASSSRHEEDF. CDR3 DNA sequence: TGTGCCAGCAGCTCTAGACACGAAGAGGACTTC.

This clonotype has ten or more counts. This chain connects TRBV28 to TRBJ2-7, with 9 bases matching TRBD1. Germline V gene sequence: CDR1 MDHEN, CDR2 SYDVKM. Trimming cost V 6 bases and J 5 bases; bases outside gene matches: 11. This CDR3 is built from 15 residues. The CDR3 region is CASSASGQGRNEQYF. The CDR3 coding sequence is TGTGCCAGCAGCGCCTCGGGACAGGGTAGGAACGAGCAGTACTTC. The full variable domain, completed using reference TRBV28 and TRBJ2-7, is DVKVTQSSRYLVKRTGEKVFLECVQDMDHENMFWYRQDPGLGLRLIYFSYDVKMKEKGDIPEGYSVSREKKERFSLILESASTNQTSMYLCASSASGQGRNEQYFGPGTRLTVT.

This clonotype was found many times. The V gene is TRBV5-1, the J gene TRBJ2-1; no clear D. The CDR3 loop spans 15 amino acids. V lost 0 bases and J 1 base, leaving 8 bases between the germline ends. The V gene's germline CDR1 is SGHRS and CDR2 YFSETQ. This chain's CDR3 is CASSLDPLSYNEQFF. In DNA, the CDR3 is TGCGCCAGCAGCTTGGACCCTCTTTCCTACAATGAGCAGTTCTTC.

This clonotype was recorded at least ten times. The V and J genes are TRBV4-1 and TRBJ2-1, with D maybe TRBD1 (6 bases). Trimming removed 4 bases at V and 2 bases at J, with 12 bases between. The CDR3 is 15 residues long. Germline CDR1 reads MGHRA; CDR2 reads YSYEKL. CDR3 residues: CASSPWGPTYNEQFF. CDR3 in DNA: TGCGCCAGCAGCCCGTGGGGGCCCACCTACAATGAGCAGTTCTTC.

There are many counts of this clonotype. The chain carries TRBV7-9 and TRBJ2-3; 8 nucleotides agree with TRBD2. Germline trimming cut 3 bases from V and 5 bases from J; bases unmatched to any gene: 4. The V gene's germline CDR1 is SEHNR and CDR2 FQNEAQ (reference sequence). There are 14 residues in the CDR3. The CDR3, as DNA: TGTGCCAGCAGCTTCCAGCGGGAGATAGATACGCAGTATTTT. Protein sequence: CASSFQREIDTQYF. The full variable domain, with the rest looked up from reference TRBV7-9 and TRBJ2-3, is DTGVSQNPRHKITKRGQNVTFRCDPISEHNRLYWYRQTLGQGPEFLTYFQNEAQLEKSRLLSDRFSAERPKGSFSTLEIQRTEQGDSAMYLCASSFQREIDTQYFGPGTRLTVL.

This clonotype was detected a few times. The CDR3: CASSPRQFSYYGYTF. CDR3 nucleotides: TGTGCCAGCAGTCCGAGACAGTTTTCCTACTATGGCTACACCTTC. The chain has TRBV28 and TRBJ1-2; D perhaps matches TRBD1 (5 bases). CDR1 is MDHEN and CDR2 is SYDVKM in the germline V gene. CDR3 size: 15 residues. Trimming removed 5 bases at V and 3 bases at J, with 16 bases between.

This clonotype appeared many times. The rearrangement links TRBV7-2 to TRBJ2-3; 7 bases match TRBD1. CDR3 size: 12 residues. Germline CDR1 SGHTA, CDR2 FQGNSA. The trim removed 10 bases at V and 3 bases at J, leaving 4 bases unmatched. The CDR3 region has the DNA TGTGCCATGAAGGGGGCTACAGATACGCAGTATTTT. Amino acid sequence: CAMKGATDTQYF.

This clonotype has ten or more counts. The chain employs TRBV4-3 and TRBJ1-2; unclear D gene. This CDR3 comprises 13 residues. V was clipped by 4 bases and J by 2 bases, with 8 bases between them. Germline CDR1 and CDR2: LGHNA and YSLEER. As DNA, the CDR3 is TGCGCCAGCAGCCCGGGAATGAACTATGGCTACACCTTC. Translation: CASSPGMNYGYTF.

The rearrangement joins TRBV9 to TRBJ2-1, with 8 bases aligning to TRBD2. Germline lookup yields CDR1 SGDLS and CDR2 YYNGEE. The CDR3 length is 16 residues. The junction had 9 bases not matched to a gene; V was cut back by 3 bases and J by 4 bases. CDR3 protein: CASSAARTSTYNEQFF. DNA of the CDR3: TGTGCCAGCAGCGCAGCTCGGACTAGCACATACAATGAGCAGTTCTTC.

This clonotype was recorded many times. The rearrangement joins TRBV7-2 to TRBJ2-5; 12 nucleotides match TRBD2. V shed 1 base and J 1 base; nucleotides not matched to a gene: 1. Germline loops: CDR1 SGHTA, CDR2 FQGNSA. This CDR3 spans 16 amino acids. The CDR3 region has the DNA TGTGCCAGCAGCTTAGGACTAGCGGGAGCCCAAGAGACCCAGTACTTC. It codes for CASSLGLAGAQETQYF.

The V and J genes are TRBV5-4 and TRBJ2-1; a weak D match, TRBD2 (6 bases). The CDR3 covers 16 residues. The germline V gene encodes CDR1 SGHNT and CDR2 YYREEE (reference sequence). The ends were cut back, 4 bases at V and 0 bases at J, with 14 bases in the middle. The CDR3 loop reads CASSTRLGRSYNEQFF. CDR3 coding DNA: TGTGCCAGCAGCACACGACTAGGCCGCTCCTACAATGAGCAGTTCTTC.

V and J are TRBV4-3 and TRBJ2-5; D perhaps matches TRBD2 (5 bases). The V end lost 0 bases, the J end lost 3 bases, and 14 bases lay between the germline ends. This CDR3 is built from 16 residues. Germline CDR1 LGHNA, CDR2 YSLEER. CDR3 amino acids: CASSQDRERVEETQYF. As DNA, the CDR3 is TGCGCCAGCAGCCAAGATAGGGAGAGGGTTGAAGAGACCCAGTACTTC.

This clonotype was seen at least ten times. The chain has TRBV7-9 and TRBJ1-3, with D unresolved. CDR3 size: 14 residues. The V end lost 5 bases, the J end lost 0 bases, and 8 bases lay between the germline ends. Germline values: CDR1 SEHNR, CDR2 FQNEAQ (reference sequence). The chain's CDR3 is CASSPEISGNTIYF. CDR3 nucleotides: TGTGCCAGCAGCCCGGAGATCTCTGGAAACACCATATATTTT.

This clonotype was picked up many times. This chain joins TRBV20-1 and TRBJ2-3; D possibly matches TRBD1 or TRBD2 (6 bases each). Germline V lookup: CDR1 DFQATT, CDR2 SNEGSKA (reference sequence). The CDR3 has 16 amino acids. V lost 1 base, J lost 3 bases, and 17 bases lay in between. The CDR3 protein is CSARGRVRGRTDTQYF. CDR3 coding DNA: TGCAGTGCTAGAGGGAGGGTCCGGGGGCGGACAGATACGCAGTATTTT.